Below, 4 T cell receptor beta chains from the same sample are listed, as sequenced in a study of post-analysis software for immune sequencing data. Whole-study findings and limits: Five TRBV segments, including TRBV5-6, TRBV5-1 and TRBV20-1, were more frequent in patients than controls.

Built from TCR beta cDNA, the libraries had unique molecular identifiers in them. TCRdb re-analysed the PCR reads in MiXCR, keeping a single row per CDR3 protein. The table includes 820,000 or so distinct CDR3 sequences, approximately 57% detected once. No antigen has been assigned to these receptors. Material: blood. These receptors were collected from a girl aged 5 to 17 with multiple sclerosis.

The chain uses TRBV6-2 or TRBV6-3 and TRBJ2-3; perhaps TRBD2 as D (6 bases). Germline V gene sequence: CDR1 MNHEY, CDR2 SVGEGT. The CDR3 covers 16 residues. Trimming cost V 2 bases and J 4 bases, with 16 bases left between them. The CDR3 DNA is TGTGCCAGCAGTTACGGGACTCCCGTGAAGGCAGATACGCAGTATTTT. Amino acids: CASSYGTPVKADTQYF.

The rearrangement links TRBV29-1 to TRBJ1-4, with a tentative D call TRBD1 (6 bases). Trimming stripped 4 bases from V and 4 bases from J, with 13 bases between. The CDR3 has 14 residues. Germline lookup yields CDR1 SQVTM and CDR2 ANQGSEA. In DNA form, the CDR3 reads TGCAGCGTTGCCCACAGGGCTTTTAATGAAAAACTGTTTTTT. Encoded protein: CSVAHRAFNEKLFF.

This clonotype has only one observation. CDR3 region: CASSGGTGKAFF. In nucleotides, the CDR3 is TGTGCCAGCAGCGGAGGGACAGGGAAAGCTTTCTTT. The chain recombines TRBV9 with TRBJ1-1; 9 bases agree with TRBD1. Germline trimming cut 3 bases from V and 9 bases from J; bases unmatched to any gene: 3. This CDR3 spans 12 amino acids. From germline, CDR1 is SGDLS and CDR2 YYNGEE.

The chain employs TRBV12-3 or TRBV12-4 and TRBJ1-2; 11 nucleotides match TRBD1. V trimming: 6 bases; J trimming: 2 bases; junction bases outside the gene matches: 8. The CDR3 is made up of 16 amino acids. CDR3 coding DNA: TGTGCCAGCAGCCCCACCCGGGACAGGGGGAACTATGGCTACACCTTC. Protein sequence: CASSPTRDRGNYGYTF.